This T cell receptor beta chain derives from a study of T cell responses to AZD1222 COVID-19 vaccine. Study-wide results and limits: Sampling captured repertoires only after the peak T cell response. The study identified only five to seven AZD1222 recipients as seropositive at baseline.

This clone showed up just once. Its antigen remains unidentified. TCRdb's copy holds only in-frame clones and misses some; the assay was immunoSEQ multiplex PCR. The sample holds about 150,000 clones; roughly nine tenths are singletons and the top ten take more than 1.2%. Per the germline V gene, CDR1 is SGHRS and CDR2 is YFSETQ. The CDR3 totals 13 residues. V was shortened by 0 bases and J by 11 bases, with 14 bases between the two germline ends. This TCR was sampled from an adult in good health. V usage is TRBV5-1 and J usage is TRBJ1-1; weak D call: TRBD1 (5 bases). The input for sequencing was peripheral blood, taken on day 0 of AZD1222 vaccination. The DNA of the CDR3 is TGCGCCAGCAGCTTGGACCAGATGGGGCGGGCTTTCTTT. It encodes CASSLDQMGRAFF.